Listed below are T cell receptor beta chains from one sample, sequenced in a study of shared clonotypes between healthy human individuals. Some clones are missing from TCRdb's copy, which holds only in-frame ones; the method was immunoSEQ multiplex PCR. The sample records 1.5 million to 1.9 million clones, nearly 99% being singletons. Sequencing input: naive CD4+ T cells sorted from blood. Receptors were obtained from a man aged 25 to 40 in good health. CDR3s include the opening cysteine and the closing phenylalanine or tryptophan. D genes are given only for firm matches. The size field is filled for only some rows; it gives once, few, many or a size class.

TRBV5-1	NA	TRBD2	TRBJ2-7	TGCGCCAGCAGCATCCTAGCGGGAGGGCCGAGGGACGAGCAGTACTTC	CASSILAGGPRDEQYF
TRBV28	NA	NA	TRBJ2-5	TGTGCCACCCTAACCCCAGGGACCCAGTACTTC	CATLTPGTQYF
TRBV10-3	NA	NA	TRBJ2-7	TGTGCCATCAGTGAGACTTTTTCGAGCTCCTACGAGCAGTACTTC	CAISETFSSSYEQYF
TRBV28	NA	NA	TRBJ1-5	TGTGCCAGCTCCCCGGGGGGAGTTTATAGCAATCAGCCCCAGCATTTT	CASSPGGVYSNQPQHF
TRBV29-1	NA	NA	TRBJ2-3	TGCAGCGCCCCGGGGCCGAGCACAGATACGCAGTATTTT	CSAPGPSTDTQYF
TRBV5-1	NA	NA	TRBJ2-5	TGCGCCAGCAGCTTGGCCCAGACTACGCAAGAGACCCAGTACTTC	CASSLAQTTQETQYF
TRBV7-8	NA	NA	TRBJ1-5	TGTGCCAGCAGCTTAGGCACGGACGCGGGGCCCCAGCATTTT	CASSLGTDAGPQHF
TRBV6-1	NA	TRBD1	TRBJ1-4	TGTGCCAGCAGTGTACAGGGGGCAACTAATGAAAAACTGTTTTTT	CASSVQGATNEKLFF
TRBV5-5	NA	TRBD1	TRBJ1-2	TGTGCCAGCAGAGCGACCGGGACAGATTATGGCTACACCTTC	CASRATGTDYGYTF
TRBV11-2	NA	TRBD2	TRBJ2-3	TGTGCCAGCAGCTTAGCGGGAGGAGATACGCAGTATTTT	CASSLAGGDTQYF
TRBV18	NA	TRBD1	TRBJ1-2	TGTGCCAGCTCACTGGGGACAGGGGATAACTATGGCTACACCTTC	CASSLGTGDNYGYTF
TRBV6-5	NA	NA	TRBJ1-1	TGTGCCAGCAGTTACGGGCAAGGACATGCCTTTTTCTTT	CASSYGQGHAFFF
TRBV9	NA	TRBD1	TRBJ2-7	TGTGCCAGCAGCGAGAGGGGGACAGGGAGCTCCTACGAGCAGTACTTC	CASSERGTGSSYEQYF
TRBV5-6	NA	TRBD1	TRBJ2-3	TGTGCCAGCAGCCGGGGACAGATCTTATCTGATACGCAGTATTTT	CASSRGQILSDTQYF
TRBV27	NA	NA	TRBJ2-3	TGTGCCAGCAGTCCTCGGGACTTCACAGATACGCAGTATTTT	CASSPRDFTDTQYF
TRBV18	NA	NA	TRBJ1-1	TGTGCCAGCTCACCGACCTTGGAGTCAGCTTTCTTT	CASSPTLESAFF
TRBV10-3	NA	NA	TRBJ1-1	TGTGCCATCAGGGACAGTCGGAGGAACACTGAAGCTTTCTTT	CAIRDSRRNTEAFF
TRBV7-6	NA	NA	TRBJ2-7	TGTGCCAGCAGCTTAGGGCCGGGGGACGGGCGGGCTAGCTCCTACGAGCAGTACTTC	CASSLGPGDGRASSYEQYF
TRBV9	NA	TRBD1	TRBJ2-7	TGTGCCAGCAGCGTTCAAGGGGGCGACGAGCAGTACTTC	CASSVQGGDEQYF
TRBV2	NA	NA	TRBJ2-1	TGTGCCAGCAGTGAGGATCGCGGCACCCACAATGAGCAGTTCTTC	CASSEDRGTHNEQFF
TRBV7-9	NA	NA	TRBJ2-1	TGTGCCAGCAGCTCCAGCGGGCCTCTTACGGACAATGAGCAGTTCTTC	CASSSSGPLTDNEQFF
TRBV11-2	once	NA	TRBJ2-7	TGTGCCAGCAGCTTAGAGACTTTGGTTACGGGCGAGCAGTACTTC	CASSLETLVTGEQYF
TRBV2	once	TRBD2	TRBJ2-7	TGTGCCAGCAGTGCCAGACTAGCGGCTGCCTACGAGCAGTACTTC	CASSARLAAAYEQYF
TRBV7-9	NA	NA	TRBJ1-4	TGTGCCAGCAGCTTAGCGGTTCGGGAAAAACTGTTTTTT	CASSLAVREKLFF
TRBV11-3	NA	NA	TRBJ2-1	TGTGCCAGCAGCTCCGGAGAATACAATGAGCAGTTCTTC	CASSSGEYNEQFF
TRBV30	NA	NA	TRBJ1-1	TGTGCCTGGATATCGGGGCTCGCTGAAGCTTTCTTT	CAWISGLAEAFF
TRBV6-5	NA	NA	TRBJ2-7	TGTGCCAGCAGCTACCCTGGACAGCTCTACGAGCAGTACTTC	CASSYPGQLYEQYF
TRBV5-1	NA	NA	TRBJ1-5	TGCGCCAGCAGCTTGGATGGGGCCAGCAATCAGCCCCAGCATTTT	CASSLDGASNQPQHF
TRBV7-2	NA	NA	TRBJ1-3	TGTGCCAGCAGCTTACCTCGATTCTCTGGAAACACCATATATTTT	CASSLPRFSGNTIYF
TRBV10-3	NA	NA	TRBJ2-2	TGTGCCATCTCTACAGCTAACACCGGGGAGCTGTTTTTT	CAISTANTGELFF
TRBV2	NA	NA	TRBJ2-2	TGTGCCAGCAGTGGTCGTAGGGATCCCGGGGAGCTGTTTTTT	CASSGRRDPGELFF
TRBV25-1	NA	NA	TRBJ2-1	TGTGCCAGCAGAGAGAGTTCGACCTACAATGAGCAGTTCTTC	CASRESSTYNEQFF
TRBV7-9	NA	NA	TRBJ2-1	TGTGCCAGCAGCTTAGGCCAGTCGGTGGGCAATGAGCAGTTCTTC	CASSLGQSVGNEQFF
TRBV7-9	NA	NA	TRBJ2-2	TGTGCCAGCAGCTTATTCGGGGGCGACACCGGGGAGCTGTTTTTT	CASSLFGGDTGELFF
TRBV10-1	few	NA	TRBJ2-7	TGCGCCAGCAGTCAGGGCCCCACCTACGAGCAGTACTTC	CASSQGPTYEQYF
TRBV7-9	once	TRBD1	TRBJ2-1	TGTGCCAGCAGGGGGGGACAGGGATTTGGCAATGAGCAGTTCTTC	CASRGGQGFGNEQFF
TRBV28	NA	TRBD2	TRBJ2-7	TGTGCCAGCAGTTTGGGCGGGAGCGGATCCTACGAGCAGTACTTC	CASSLGGSGSYEQYF
TRBV11-3	NA	NA	TRBJ2-3	TGTGCCAGCAGCTTAGCCAGGGGAGATACGCAGTATTTT	CASSLARGDTQYF
TRBV7-9	NA	NA	TRBJ2-5	TGTGCCAGCAGCTTGCTGGAGACCCAGTACTTC	CASSLLETQYF
TRBV5-1	NA	TRBD2	TRBJ2-1	TGCGCCAGCAGCTTGGCCGGGACTAGCGATGAGCAGTTCTTC	CASSLAGTSDEQFF
TRBV5-1	NA	NA	TRBJ1-4	TGCGCCAGCAGCTTGGAATCAGGGGTTAATGAAAAACTGTTTTTT	CASSLESGVNEKLFF
TRBV28	once	NA	TRBJ1-5	TGTGCCAGCAGTTTAATAGGGGTCTGGCAGCCCCAGCATTTT	CASSLIGVWQPQHF
TRBV18	NA	NA	TRBJ2-4	TGTGCCAGCTCGCCGGGGGACATTCAGTACTTC	CASSPGDIQYF
TRBV10-3	NA	NA	TRBJ2-4	TGTGCCATCAGAGAGGAACCACTAGCCAAAAACATTCAGTACTTC	CAIREEPLAKNIQYF
TRBV27	NA	NA	TRBJ2-5	TGTGCCAGCAGTTCCTGGAGCAGGACCCCAGAGACCCAGTACTTC	CASSSWSRTPETQYF
TRBV2	NA	NA	TRBJ2-1	TGTGCCAGCAGTGACCCCCGTTTTCCTAATGAGCAGTTCTTC	CASSDPRFPNEQFF
TRBV2	NA	NA	TRBJ1-4	TGTGCCAGCAGTGAAGCGTTGACTGAAGAAAAACTGTTTTTT	CASSEALTEEKLFF
TRBV21-1	NA	NA	TRBJ1-2	TGTGCCAGCAGCAAAGCTCAGGCGTGCTACACCTTC	CASSKAQACYTF
TRBV7-9	NA	TRBD2	TRBJ2-7	TGTGCCAGCAGCCTCAACCTAGCGGGTAGCTCCTACGAGCAGTACTTC	CASSLNLAGSSYEQYF
TRBV5-1	NA	NA	TRBJ1-1	TGCGCCAGCAGTCTAGAAGGGAACACTGAAGCTTTCTTT	CASSLEGNTEAFF
TRBV19	NA	NA	TRBJ2-2	TGTGCCAGTACGAGCAGGATTACCGGGGAGCTGTTTTTT	CASTSRITGELFF
TRBV18	NA	TRBD2	TRBJ2-7	TGTGCCAGCTCACCTGGCGGGGGGCCTTACGAGCAGTACTTC	CASSPGGGPYEQYF
TRBV13	NA	NA	TRBJ2-5	TGTGCCAGCAGCTTAGGCCCTTTGGCGGGACACCTCCAAGAGACCCAGTACTTC	CASSLGPLAGHLQETQYF
TRBV21-1	NA	NA	TRBJ1-2	TGTGCCAGCAGCAAAGCAGCCAGGCGCTGGGGCGGCTACACCTTC	CASSKAARRWGGYTF
TRBV5-5	once	NA	TRBJ2-5	TGTGCCAGCAGCTTGGGACAGCTACAAGAGACCCAGTACTTC	CASSLGQLQETQYF
TRBV27	NA	TRBD1	TRBJ2-7	TGTGCCGAGGGAAAGATTTGGACAGGGAGCTCCTACGAGCAGTACTTC	CAEGKIWTGSSYEQYF
TRBV11-3	NA	TRBD1	TRBJ2-7	TGTGCCAGCAGCTTAGAAGGGACAGGGGGCACGTACGAGCAGTACTTC	CASSLEGTGGTYEQYF
TRBV4-3	NA	TRBD1	TRBJ1-5	TGCGCCAGCAGCCAAGACTTGGACAGGAATCAGCCCCAGCATTTT	CASSQDLDRNQPQHF
TRBV28	NA	NA	TRBJ1-3	TGTGCCAGCAGTCCAACAGACAGGTCTGGAAACACCATATATTTT	CASSPTDRSGNTIYF
TRBV5-4	once	TRBD2	TRBJ2-3	TGTGCCAGCAGCTTGTCCGCGGGAGTGTTCGATACGCAGTATTTT	CASSLSAGVFDTQYF